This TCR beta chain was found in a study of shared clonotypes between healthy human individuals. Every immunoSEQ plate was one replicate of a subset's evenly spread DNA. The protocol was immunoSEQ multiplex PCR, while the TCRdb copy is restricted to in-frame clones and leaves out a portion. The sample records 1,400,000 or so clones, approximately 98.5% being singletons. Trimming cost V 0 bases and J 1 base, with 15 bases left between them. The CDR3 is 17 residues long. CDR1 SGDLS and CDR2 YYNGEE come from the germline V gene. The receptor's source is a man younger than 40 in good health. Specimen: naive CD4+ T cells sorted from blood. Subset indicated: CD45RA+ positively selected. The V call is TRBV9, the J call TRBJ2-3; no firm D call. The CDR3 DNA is TGTGCCAGCAGCGTAGGTTGGTCCGAACGGGGCACAGATACGCAGTATTTT. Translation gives CASSVGWSERGTDTQYF.